The clone carrying this TCR beta chain was counted ten times or more. Its antigen is unknown. Scientists amplified the TCR beta CDR3 regions from RNA transcripts. RT-PCR with HTBI primers came first, then second-round multiplex PCR. TCRdb passed the multiplex PCR reads through MiXCR, listing each CDR3 protein once. The sample contains about 620,000 distinct CDR3 sequences, around a fifth of which appear only once. The sample originates from a study of Graves' ophthalmopathy and Graves' hyperthyroidism. Germline CDR1 SNHLY, CDR2 FYNNEI. The V end lost 5 bases, the J end lost 0 bases, and 16 bases lay between the germline ends. The CDR3 length is 16 residues. Study-level points and caveats: With approximately 88% sensitivity and approximately 79% specificity, a 13-signature model separated ophthalmopathy from stable hyperthyroidism.

This TCR derives from a woman aged 18-30 years with stable Graves' hyperthyroidism. Some clones in this sample may be carry-over from other donors' samples. The genes are TRBV2 and TRBJ1-1; weak D call: TRBD1 (6 bases). The source material was peripheral blood. The CDR3 spells CASSITRDMLNTEAFF. The CDR3, as DNA: TGTGCCAGCAGTATCACCCGGGACATGCTGAACACTGAAGCTTTCTTT.